This is a list of T cell receptor beta chains from one sample in a study of T cell repertoires in ileal Crohn's disease. Repertoires were generated with immunoSEQ multiplex PCR, while TCRdb's copy carries only in-frame clones and drops some. In the table there are around 5,700 clones, over 75% of which are singletons. What was sequenced was CD4+ T cells from ileum. These TCRs come from an adult with Crohn's disease. Some clones in this sample may be carry-over from other donors' samples. Both conserved end residues are part of each CDR3. D genes are given only for firm matches. Only part of the rows carry a size: once, few, many, or a class if the clone is expanded.

V gene	clone size	D gene	J gene	CDR3 protein	CDR3 DNA
TRBV6-7	NA	TRBD2	TRBJ2-3	CASRGGLAGFSSTDTQYF	TGTGCCAGCAGGGGTGGACTAGCGGGATTCTCTAGCACAGATACGCAGTATTTT
TRBV19	NA	NA	TRBJ1-2	CASRTPMGRDYGYTF	TGTGCCAGTAGGACGCCGATGGGCAGGGACTATGGCTACACCTTC
TRBV4-2	NA	NA	TRBJ1-2	CASSQGIGQPDSPYGYTF	TGTGCCAGCAGCCAGGGGATTGGACAGCCCGATAGTCCATATGGCTACACCTTC
TRBV15	once	NA	TRBJ2-5	CATSRDTGQETQYF	TGTGCCACCAGCAGAGATACGGGACAAGAGACCCAGTACTTC
TRBV27	NA	NA	TRBJ2-7	CASSSRGAYEQYF	TGTGCCAGCAGTTCCAGGGGGGCCTACGAGCAGTACTTC
TRBV11-3	NA	TRBD2	TRBJ2-1	CASSSTLLAGYNNEQFF	TGTGCCAGCAGCTCCACATTACTAGCGGGATATAACAATGAGCAGTTCTTC
TRBV9	NA	TRBD2	TRBJ2-1	CASSSVAGGPYNEQFF	TGTGCCAGCAGCAGCGTAGCGGGAGGGCCCTACAATGAGCAGTTCTTC
TRBV5-1	NA	NA	TRBJ1-2	CASSQDTGNYGYTF	TGCGCCAGCAGCCAAGATACAGGGAACTATGGCTACACCTTC
TRBV12-5	NA	TRBD1	TRBJ2-1	CASGLGQGGDEQFF	TGTGCTAGTGGTTTAGGACAGGGGGGTGATGAGCAGTTCTTC
TRBV7-6	NA	TRBD2	TRBJ2-5	CASSRGLAGAAETQYF	TGTGCCAGCAGCCGGGGACTAGCGGGAGCTGCTGAGACCCAGTACTTC
TRBV13	NA	NA	TRBJ2-1	CASSSSGAKFF	TGTGCCAGCAGTTCCTCAGGTGCGAAGTTCTTC
TRBV5-1	NA	TRBD2	TRBJ2-3	CASGTSGSARTDTQYF	TGCGCCAGCGGGACTAGCGGGAGTGCGCGCACAGATACGCAGTATTTT
TRBV7-7	NA	TRBD2	TRBJ2-1	CASSPLAGGLGEQFF	TGTGCTAGCAGCCCCCTAGCGGGAGGGCTAGGTGAGCAGTTCTTC
TRBV2	NA	NA	TRBJ2-7	CASSITRQLSYEQYF	TGTGCCAGCAGCATAACCAGACAGTTATCCTACGAGCAGTACTTC
TRBV6-5	once	NA	TRBJ1-1	CASIPFRAGNTEAFF	TGTGCCAGCATCCCCTTTAGGGCGGGGAACACTGAAGCTTTCTTT
TRBV27	NA	TRBD1	TRBJ1-4	CASSPADRVGEKLFF	TGTGCCAGCAGTCCCGCAGACAGGGTGGGCGAAAAACTGTTTTTT
TRBV4-2	NA	TRBD1	TRBJ2-3	CASSLKQGGTDTQYF	TGTGCCAGCAGCCTTAAACAGGGGGGCACAGATACGCAGTATTTT
TRBV19	NA	TRBD1	TRBJ2-3	CASSKTGTGWNTQYF	TGTGCCAGTAGTAAAACTGGGACAGGGTGGAATACGCAGTATTTT
TRBV28	NA	TRBD1	TRBJ1-5	CASSFPGTGSNQPQHF	TGTGCCAGCAGTTTCCCTGGGACAGGTAGCAATCAGCCCCAGCATTTT
TRBV5-1	NA	TRBD1	TRBJ2-5	CASSWGDRDGGETQYF	TGCGCCAGCAGCTGGGGGGACAGGGATGGCGGAGAGACCCAGTACTTC